Presented here are 15 T cell receptor beta chains from one specimen sequenced in a study of CD8+ T cells in alopecia areata. Treatment specified: oral pan-JAK inhibitor, 5-10 mg twice daily. Following RNA extraction, reverse transcription yielded cDNA that acted as the sequencing template. Libraries were prepared by immunoSEQ multiplex PCR; TCRdb keeps only in-frame clonotypes and omits some of them. There are some 190,000 clones in the sample; over 55% occur only once, and 1% lies in the top ten. The specimen was CD4+ T cells sorted from blood, collected at week 24, from a patient treated with tofacitinib. The receptors shown here come from a human donor with alopecia areata.

The rearrangement joins TRBV7-2 to TRBJ1-2; D gene uncertain. Germline loops: CDR1 SGHTA, CDR2 FQGNSA. CDR3 length: 15 amino acids. V was clipped by 1 base and J by 0 bases, with 9 bases between them. This CDR3 is CASSLDSAANYGYTF. DNA for the CDR3: TGTGCCAGCAGCTTAGATTCGGCAGCTAACTATGGCTACACCTTC. The full variable domain, its missing parts supplied by reference TRBV7-2 and TRBJ1-2, is GAGVSQSPSNKVTEKGKDVELRCDPISGHTALYWYRQSLGQGLEFLIYFQGNSAPDKSGLPSDRFSAERTGGSVSTLTIQRTQQEDSAVYLCASSLDSAANYGYTFGSGTRLTVV.

As to this clone: The same CDR3 also results from other DNA sequences found in this sample. The V gene is TRBV29-1, the J gene TRBJ1-2; maybe TRBD1 (6 bases). CDR1 and CDR2 (germline): SQVTM, ANQGSEA. V lost 4 bases, J lost 0 bases, and 6 bases lay in between. The CDR3 covers 12 residues. The DNA of the CDR3 is TGCAGCGTTGGGGACACTAACTATGGCTACACCTTC. Its protein is CSVGDTNYGYTF.

This rearrangement joins TRBV30 to TRBJ1-6; D is possibly TRBD1 (5 bases). CDR1 and CDR2 from the germline V gene are GTSNPN and SVGIG (reference sequence). V was shortened by 3 bases and J by 7 bases, with 16 bases between the two germline ends. This CDR3 has 15 residues. Here the CDR3 DNA reads TGTGCCTGGAGACGGGGCGGGACTGGAAATTCACCCCTCCACTTT. Protein sequence: CAWRRGGTGNSPLHF.

The rearrangement joins TRBV5-6 to TRBJ2-5, with D possibly being TRBD1 or TRBD2 (6 bases each). The CDR3 has 16 amino acids. The germline V gene encodes CDR1 SGHDT and CDR2 YYEEEE. Trimming cost V 1 base and J 4 bases, with 17 bases left between them. The CDR3 DNA follows: TGTGCCAGCAGCTTGTTGTGGCAGGGGAGGACAGAGACCCAGTACTTC. Translated, it gives CASSLLWQGRTETQYF.

This sequence joins TRBV2 and TRBJ2-5; TRBD2 aligns across 13 bases. The germline V gene has CDR1 SNHLY and CDR2 FYNNEI. V lost 8 bases to trimming and J lost 4 bases; unmatched junction nucleotides: 1. The CDR3 spans 13 residues. CDR3: CASGLAGAETQYF. In DNA, the CDR3 is TGTGCCAGCGGACTAGCGGGGGCAGAGACCCAGTACTTC.

V and J are TRBV2 and TRBJ2-4; either TRBD1 or TRBD2 may fit D (5 bases each). The V end lost 7 bases, the J end lost 0 bases, and 10 bases lay between the germline ends. Germline assignment: CDR1 SNHLY and CDR2 FYNNEI. This CDR3 has 14 amino acids. The CDR3 region has the DNA TGTGCCAGCAAGAGGGGTCTAGCCAAAAACATTCAGTACTTC. Its translation: CASKRGLAKNIQYF. The complete variable domain, with remaining parts taken from reference TRBV2 and TRBJ2-4, reads EPEVTQTPSHQVTQMGQEVILRCVPISNHLYFYWYRQILGQKVEFLVSFYNNEISEKSEIFDDQFSVERPDGSNFTLKIRSTKLEDSAMYFCASKRGLAKNIQYFGAGTRLSVL.

In this sample, this clone turned up a few times. This chain links TRBV10-3 with TRBJ1-6; no reliable D call. Germline CDR1 and CDR2: ENHRY and SYGVKD. V lost 6 bases and J 10 bases, leaving 13 bases between the germline ends. CDR3 length: 13 amino acids. CDR3 loop: CAIRPIMGSPLHF. Written as DNA, the CDR3 is TGTGCCATCAGGCCCATCATGGGGTCACCCCTCCACTTT.

The gene calls are TRBV9 and TRBJ1-2; weak D call: TRBD1 (5 bases). The V and J ends lost 1 base and 13 bases respectively, with 11 bases between them. Germline loops: CDR1 SGDLS, CDR2 YYNGEE. The CDR3 length is 11 residues. CDR3 nucleotides: TGTGCCAGCAGCGTACGTGGGGCGGTCACCTTC. It specifies CASSVRGAVTF.

This clone is medium-sized within its sample. V is TRBV11-2 and J is TRBJ2-2, with TRBD2 matching over 9 bases. Germline V gives CDR1 SGHAT, CDR2 FQNNGV. The CDR3 has 14 residues. Unmatched junction bases numbered 1, after V lost 2 bases and J lost 6 bases. The CDR3, as DNA: TGTGCCAGCAGCTTACTAGCGGGGTCCGGGGAGCTGTTTTTT. Translation: CASSLLAGSGELFF.

The chain couples TRBV29-1 to TRBJ1-2; a weak D match, TRBD1 (6 bases). Trimming pared 4 bases from V and 4 bases from J, leaving 13 bases between. The CDR3 covers 13 residues. Germline V gene sequence: CDR1 SQVTM, CDR2 ANQGSEA. The CDR3 region is CSVGVGASYGYTF. The CDR3 coding sequence is TGCAGCGTTGGCGTGGGGGCTAGCTATGGCTACACCTTC.

The chain links TRBV25-1 to TRBJ2-3; 7 bases are a match to TRBD2. V lost 4 bases to trimming and J lost 3 bases; unmatched junction nucleotides: 7. The CDR3 has 15 residues. Germline V CDR1 and CDR2: MGHDK, SYGVNS. As DNA, the CDR3 is TGTGCCAGCAGTGTCAGGACGGGAGGAACAGATACGCAGTATTTT. Translated: CASSVRTGGTDTQYF.

With regard to this clone: The same CDR3 also results from other DNA sequences found in this sample. This chain uses TRBV15 with TRBJ1-1; the D is unclear. CDR3 size: 13 residues. CDR1 is LNHNV, CDR2 YYDKDF, per germline (reference sequence). The V end was cut by 5 bases, the J end by 0 bases, with 7 bases between. The CDR3 protein is CATSGPMNTEAFF. The CDR3 DNA follows: TGTGCCACCAGCGGACCCATGAACACTGAAGCTTTCTTT.

The V call is TRBV14, the J call TRBJ2-3, with 7 bases aligning to TRBD2. This CDR3 is 15 amino acids long. CDR1 and CDR2 (germline): SGHDN, FVKESK. After removal of 4 bases from V and 4 bases from J, the junction contained 8 bases not matched to a gene. CDR3 sequence: CASSRGLDYADTQYF. CDR3 in DNA: TGTGCCAGCAGCCGCGGACTAGATTACGCAGATACGCAGTATTTT.

This clone was recorded only once. The rearrangement joins TRBV29-1 to TRBJ1-2; maybe TRBD1 (6 bases). Germline values: CDR1 SQVTM, CDR2 ANQGSEA. This CDR3 is built from 12 residues. CDR3 sequence: CAVDRGAQGYTF. The CDR3 DNA reads TGCGCCGTGGATCGGGGGGCGCAGGGCTACACCTTC.

V is TRBV30 and J is TRBJ1-5; D gene unclear. V was trimmed by 0 bases and J by 0 bases, leaving 15 bases between them. This CDR3 contains 17 residues. Germline CDR1 GTSNPN, CDR2 SVGIG (reference sequence). The chain's CDR3 is CAWSVHKGLPSNQPQHF. CDR3 in DNA: TGTGCCTGGAGTGTACATAAAGGTCTACCTAGCAATCAGCCCCAGCATTTT. The entire variable domain, with the rest obtained from reference TRBV30 and TRBJ1-5, is as follows: SQTIHQWPATLVQPVGSPLSLECTVEGTSNPNLYWYRQAAGRGLQLLFYSVGIGQISSEVPQNLSASRPQDRQFILSSKKLLLSDSGFYLCAWSVHKGLPSNQPQHFGDGTRLSIL.